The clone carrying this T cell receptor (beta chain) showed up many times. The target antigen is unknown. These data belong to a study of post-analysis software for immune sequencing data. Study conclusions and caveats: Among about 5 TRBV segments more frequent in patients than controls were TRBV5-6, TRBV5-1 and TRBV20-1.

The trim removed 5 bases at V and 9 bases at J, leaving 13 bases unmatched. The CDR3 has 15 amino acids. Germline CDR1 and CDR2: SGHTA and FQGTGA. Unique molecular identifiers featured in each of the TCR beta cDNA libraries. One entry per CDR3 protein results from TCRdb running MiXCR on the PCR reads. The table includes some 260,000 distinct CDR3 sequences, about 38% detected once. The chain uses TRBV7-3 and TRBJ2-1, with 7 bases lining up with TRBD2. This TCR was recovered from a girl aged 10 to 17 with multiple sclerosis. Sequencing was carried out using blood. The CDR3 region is CASSTALAAYGEQFF. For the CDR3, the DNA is TGTGCCAGCAGCACAGCTCTAGCGGCCTACGGTGAGCAGTTCTTC.